Each of the 20 T cell receptor beta chains below was sequenced from the same sample in a study of neoadjuvant anti-PD-1 for oral cavity cancer (dated by TCRdb to the early 2020s). Libraries were made using the immunoSEQ multiplex PCR assay. TCRdb provides this immuneACCESS table in a form limited to in-frame rearrangements. Some clones are lacking; in checked studies, under half of them reflect an unresolved V gene, and why the rest are absent is not known. Present in this sample are 15,000 or so clones, 55% to 85% of which were seen just once. The ten most abundant clones make up 2.5% to 3% of the sample. The time point label, read with the paper, signifies: before neoadjuvant nivolumab. Sequences were derived from PBMCs, sampled before nivolumab (anti-PD-1) treatment. These receptors all stem from a person aged 35-79 years with oral cavity squamous cell carcinoma.

Here the CDR3 DNA reads TGTGCCAGCAGTTCTGGGACAGGGGGCGATCAGCCCCAGCATTTT. This sequence encodes CASSSGTGGDQPQHF. The rearrangement uses TRBV6-6 and TRBJ1-5; the match to TRBD1 covers 12 bases. Trimming removed 4 bases from V and 5 bases from J; junction bases left unmatched: 3. CDR1 and CDR2 (germline): MNHNY, SVGAGI (reference sequence). The CDR3 loop spans 15 amino acids.

The J gene is TRBJ2-1, the V gene TRBV19; no clear D. The V and J ends lost 7 bases and 7 bases respectively, with 14 bases between them. The CDR3 is 13 residues long. In germline, CDR1 is LNHDA, CDR2 SQIVND (reference sequence). CDR3 DNA: TGTGCCAGTATTGGTTATTATGGGAATGAGCAGTTCTTC. Its translation is CASIGYYGNEQFF.

This clone was counted between two and nine times. The J gene is TRBJ1-2, the V gene TRBV2, with a tentative D call TRBD1 (5 bases). The CDR3 sequence is 14 residues long. Per the germline V gene, CDR1 is SNHLY and CDR2 is FYNNEI. The V end was cut by 5 bases, the J end by 2 bases, with 12 bases between. In DNA, the CDR3 is TGTGCCAGCAGTCGGACATTCCTCAACTATGGCTACACCTTC. This encodes CASSRTFLNYGYTF.

The J gene is TRBJ1-1, the V gene TRBV27, with D perhaps TRBD1 (5 bases). The germline CDR1 and CDR2 sequences are MNHEY and SMNVEV (reference sequence). The V end lost 2 bases, the J end lost 11 bases, and 15 bases lay between the germline ends. This CDR3 spans 13 amino acids. CDR3 amino acids: CASSLERGGVAFF. The CDR3 nucleotides read TGTGCCAGCAGTTTAGAAAGGGGAGGAGTCGCTTTCTTT.

The V call is TRBV29-1, the J call TRBJ2-2; 7 positions agree with TRBD1. The CDR3 sequence is 15 residues long. V lost 6 bases, J lost 4 bases, and 11 bases stayed unmatched. Germline CDR1 reads SQVTM; CDR2 reads ANQGSEA. The CDR3 DNA follows: TGCAGCGTCGATAGACAGGGATTGGGCACCGGGGAGCTGTTTTTT. Protein product: CSVDRQGLGTGELFF.

The rearrangement links TRBV6-6 to TRBJ2-7; D is possibly TRBD1 (6 bases). V was clipped by 6 bases and J by 1 base, with 10 bases between them. This CDR3 is built from 13 residues. Germline V gene data show CDR1 as MNHNY and CDR2 as SVGAGI (reference sequence). CDR3 loop: CASRRTESYEQYF. Written as DNA, the CDR3 is TGTGCCAGCAGGAGGACAGAATCCTACGAGCAGTACTTC.

The V call is TRBV15, the J call TRBJ2-1; D gene unclear. Germline V gives CDR1 LNHNV, CDR2 YYDKDF (reference sequence). The CDR3 contains 13 residues. V was cut by 0 bases and J by 5 bases, with 5 bases left in between. The CDR3 bases are TGTGCCACCAGCAGAGATCCAAACAATGAGCAGTTCTTC. It yields the protein CATSRDPNNEQFF.

The rearrangement joins TRBV4-2 to TRBJ2-3, with 7 bases fitting TRBD2. The CDR3 totals 12 residues. Per germline, CDR1 LGHNA and CDR2 YNFKEQ. J gave up 5 bases and V 4 bases, and 0 bases lay outside the gene matches. In DNA, the CDR3 is TGTGCCAGCAGCCGGGAGGGAGATACGCAGTATTTT. This codes for CASSREGDTQYF.

V and J are TRBV2 and TRBJ2-7; 7 nucleotides line up with TRBD2. This CDR3 comprises 15 residues. J lost 3 bases, V lost 1 base, and 6 bases had no gene match. Per germline, CDR1 SNHLY and CDR2 FYNNEI. The CDR3 sequence: CASSEGGGPFYEQYF. In DNA form, the CDR3 reads TGTGCCAGCAGTGAAGGGGGGGGACCGTTCTACGAGCAGTACTTC.

The V call is TRBV12-5, the J call TRBJ1-5; D is ambiguous. V shed 4 bases and J shed 7 bases, with 14 bases lying between them. CDR1 is LGHNT, CDR2 FRNRAP, per germline. This CDR3 has 14 amino acids. The DNA for the CDR3 is TGTGCTAGTGGTTCCCCTTCAGCGTTCCAGCCCCAGCATTTT. The encoded protein is CASGSPSAFQPQHF.

The V and J genes are TRBV29-1 and TRBJ2-7, with 7 bases that match TRBD1. The ends lost 7 bases at V and 1 base at J; junction bases unmatched: 13. The germline V gene has CDR1 SQVTM and CDR2 ANQGSEA. The CDR3 is 15 amino acids. The CDR3, as DNA: TGCAGCGGGATTCTTCGAACAGGGGAGTCCTACGAGCAGTACTTC. Its protein product is CSGILRTGESYEQYF.

This clone was counted only a few times. The chain has TRBV7-7 and TRBJ1-1, with TRBD1 as a possible D gene (5 bases). V lost 3 bases and J 4 bases, leaving 9 bases between the germline ends. Germline lookup yields CDR1 SSHAT and CDR2 FNYEAQ (reference sequence). The CDR3 contains 13 residues. CDR3 in DNA: TGTGCCAGCAGCTTTGAAAGGGGCACTGAAGCTTTCTTT. It yields the protein CASSFERGTEAFF.

The chain combines TRBV9 with TRBJ2-7; no clear D gene. The ends were cut back, 0 bases at V and 2 bases at J, with 18 bases in the middle. The CDR3 contains 17 residues. CDR1 and CDR2 from the germline V gene are SGDLS and YYNGEE. The CDR3 bases are TGTGCCAGCAGCGTAGATTTAGCCCCTATGAATCCCTACGAGCAGTACTTC. Its protein is CASSVDLAPMNPYEQYF.

This clone has just a few counts. The chain carries TRBV9 and TRBJ1-1; a weak D match, TRBD1 (5 bases). There are 15 residues in the CDR3. Between the trimmed V and J ends, which lost 4 bases and 1 base, there was a span of 14 bases. Germline V gives CDR1 SGDLS, CDR2 YYNGEE. CDR3 coding DNA: TGTGCCAGCAGCTGGGGAGGGACCCCGAACACTGAAGCTTTCTTT. Translated: CASSWGGTPNTEAFF.

The V call is TRBV14, the J call TRBJ1-1; maybe TRBD1 (5 bases). The CDR3 is made up of 15 amino acids. V lost 5 bases and J lost 1, with 14 bases in between. Germline V gene sequence: CDR1 SGHDN, CDR2 FVKESK. CDR3 protein: CASSAGLGGNTEAFF. DNA for the CDR3: TGTGCCAGCAGCGCGGGGCTGGGCGGGAACACTGAAGCTTTCTTT.

The chain links TRBV2 to TRBJ1-5; 8 nucleotides line up with TRBD1. The germline gives CDR1 SNHLY, CDR2 FYNNEI. This CDR3 comprises 14 residues. Unmatched junction bases numbered 8, after V lost 7 bases and J lost 6 bases. CDR3 sequence: CASTLGQGGQPQHF. The CDR3 region has the DNA TGTGCCAGCACACTCGGACAGGGTGGTCAGCCCCAGCATTTT. The complete variable domain, with remaining parts taken from reference TRBV2 and TRBJ1-5, reads EPEVTQTPSHQVTQMGQEVILRCVPISNHLYFYWYRQILGQKVEFLVSFYNNEISEKSEIFDDQFSVERPDGSNFTLKIRSTKLEDSAMYFCASTLGQGGQPQHFGDGTRLSIL.

The genes are TRBV6-1 and TRBJ1-4; D remains ambiguous. This CDR3 comprises 12 residues. Trimming removed 10 bases at V and 7 bases at J, with 13 bases between. Per the germline V gene, CDR1 is MNHNS and CDR2 is SASEGT. The CDR3 reads CANADEAEKLFF. In DNA, the CDR3 is TGTGCCAACGCGGACGAGGCTGAAAAACTGTTTTTT.

The V gene is TRBV19, the J gene TRBJ1-5; D not certain. This CDR3 is 15 amino acids long. Germline lookup yields CDR1 LNHDA and CDR2 SQIVND (reference sequence). Deletions cut 8 bases from V and 2 bases from J, with 16 bases between. The CDR3 here is CASDSRSAGNQPQHF. As DNA, the CDR3 is TGTGCCAGTGATAGCCGGAGTGCGGGCAATCAGCCCCAGCATTTT.

The chain has TRBV13 and TRBJ2-7; possible D gene TRBD1, 6 bases. In germline, CDR1 is PRHDT, CDR2 FYEKMQ (reference sequence). There are 14 residues in the CDR3. V shed 5 bases and J shed 2 bases, with 13 bases lying between them. The CDR3 spells CASSKTGMTYEQYF. The DNA of the CDR3 is TGTGCCAGCAGCAAAACAGGGATGACCTACGAGCAGTACTTC.

This clone was seen more than once but under ten times. The V call is TRBV5-1, the J call TRBJ2-1; no clear D. Germline CDR1 SGHRS, CDR2 YFSETQ. The CDR3 loop spans 13 amino acids. Trimming pared 1 base from V and 6 bases from J, leaving 8 bases between. For the CDR3, the DNA is TGCGCCAGCAGCTTGATCGAGACCAATGAGCAGTTCTTC. It yields the protein CASSLIETNEQFF. Filled out from reference TRBV5-1 and TRBJ2-1, the complete variable domain reads KAGVTQTPRYLIKTRGQQVTLSCSPISGHRSVSWYQQTPGQGLQFLFEYFSETQRNKGNFPGRFSGRQFSNSRSEMNVSTLELGDSALYLCASSLIETNEQFFGPGTRLTVL.